The 19 T cell receptor beta chains presented below share a single source sample, sequenced in a study of T-cell memory formation after mild COVID-19. Using its own MiXCR run on the 5' RACE reads, TCRdb lists one record per CDR3 protein. The sample carries about 270,000 distinct CDR3 sequences, roughly 18% recorded once. Material: PBMCs or a T cell subset sorted from them (not recorded which). The receptor source for this set is a man between 18 and 35 years old who had mild COVID-19 (a few samples of this study predate the infection). Cell type and time point are not known.

V and J are TRBV20-1 and TRBJ1-4; possibly TRBD1 for D (6 bases). This CDR3 spans 14 amino acids. CDR1 is DFQATT, CDR2 SNEGSKA, per germline (reference sequence). Trimming removed 4 bases from V and 7 bases from J, with 16 bases in between. This chain's CDR3 is CSAMIQGGSEKLFF. The CDR3 DNA reads TGCAGTGCTATGATACAGGGAGGGAGTGAAAAACTGTTTTTT.

In its sample, this clonotype was seen a few times. The V gene is TRBV6-5, the J gene TRBJ2-7; D call uncertain. The V end lost 2 bases, the J end lost 6 bases, and 14 bases lay between the germline ends. Germline V gene sequence: CDR1 MNHEY, CDR2 SVGAGI. The CDR3 is 14 residues long. CDR3 region: CASSYGMGVAEQYF. CDR3 nucleotide sequence: TGTGCCAGCAGTTACGGAATGGGTGTGGCCGAGCAGTACTTC.

The chain uses TRBV11-2 and TRBJ2-3; no definite D call. Trimming left V 5 bases short and J 0 bases short, with 9 bases between. Germline V gives CDR1 SGHAT, CDR2 FQNNGV. This CDR3 contains 14 residues. This CDR3 reads CASSMSVSTDTQYF. CDR3 sequence (DNA): TGTGCCAGCAGCATGAGCGTAAGCACAGATACGCAGTATTTT. Full variable domain (rest looked up from reference TRBV11-2 and TRBJ2-3): EAGVAQSPRYKIIEKRQSVAFWCNPISGHATLYWYQQILGQGPKLLIQFQNNGVVDDSQLPKDRFSAERLKGVDSTLKIQPAKLEDSAVYLCASSMSVSTDTQYFGPGTRLTVL.

This clonotype was observed at least ten times. V is TRBV5-1 and J is TRBJ2-1; unclear D gene. CDR1 and CDR2 from the germline V gene are SGHRS and YFSETQ. V lost 0 bases to trimming and J lost 0 bases, with 7 bases between them. This CDR3 is 15 amino acids long. In nucleotides, the CDR3 is TGCGCCAGCAGCTTGGAGTCTCTCTCCTACAATGAGCAGTTCTTC. Its translation: CASSLESLSYNEQFF.

This clonotype occurred a few times. The rearrangement joins TRBV6-6 to TRBJ1-5, with a weak D call TRBD1 (6 bases). CDR1 is MNHNY, CDR2 SVGAGI, per germline (reference sequence). The length of the CDR3 is 15 residues. The ends were cut back, 4 bases at V and 0 bases at J, with 10 bases in the middle. Written as DNA, the CDR3 is TGTGCCAGCAGTTCTGGACAGTTTAGCAATCAGCCCCAGCATTTT. It is translated as CASSSGQFSNQPQHF.

V is TRBV12-3 or TRBV12-4 and J is TRBJ2-7; 9 bases fit TRBD1. The CDR3 totals 13 residues. Trimming cost V 5 bases and J 6 bases; bases outside gene matches: 5. The CDR3 DNA sequence: TGTGCCAGCAGTCAACAGGGGGCCAGCGAGCAGTACTTC. It translates to CASSQQGASEQYF.

This clonotype was counted a few times. The gene calls are TRBV12-3 or TRBV12-4 and TRBJ2-1, with 9 nucleotides matching TRBD1. V was clipped by 5 bases and J by 4 bases; unmatched bases: 6. There are 15 residues in the CDR3. The chain's CDR3 is CASSPLGTGYNEQFF. CDR3 bases: TGTGCCAGCAGTCCCTTGGGGACAGGGTACAATGAGCAGTTCTTC.

This clonotype appeared many times. The V and J genes are TRBV15 and TRBJ2-1; D possibly corresponds to TRBD1 (5 bases). The V and J ends lost 1 base and 5 bases respectively, with 9 bases between them. The CDR3 extends over 14 amino acids. CDR1 is LNHNV and CDR2 is YYDKDF in the germline V gene (reference sequence). In DNA, the CDR3 is TGTGCCACCAGCAGAGTAACCAGGGACAATGAGCAGTTCTTC. Translation gives CATSRVTRDNEQFF.

V usage is TRBV3-1 and J usage is TRBJ1-6; no clear D gene. The ends were cut back, 4 bases at V and 10 bases at J, with 11 bases in the middle. Germline lookup yields CDR1 LGHDT and CDR2 YNNKEL (reference sequence). There are 13 residues in the CDR3. CDR3 region: CASSLIESSPLHF. CDR3 nucleotide sequence: TGTGCCAGCAGCCTCATAGAGAGCTCACCCCTCCACTTT.

This clonotype was counted at least ten times. V usage is TRBV27 and J usage is TRBJ2-5; D not resolved. With 8 bases removed from V and 5 bases from J, the gap between germline ends came to 15 bases. CDR1 is MNHEY and CDR2 is SMNVEV in the germline V gene (reference sequence). The CDR3 sequence is 13 residues long. The DNA of the CDR3 is TGTGCCAGCCCCAAGGTAGGGATGGAGACCCAGTACTTC. Translation: CASPKVGMETQYF.

The chain links TRBV11-2 to TRBJ2-7; D could derive from TRBD1 or TRBD2 (5 bases each). V was clipped by 5 bases and J by 2 bases, with 19 bases between them. This CDR3 is 16 amino acids long. CDR1 is SGHAT and CDR2 is FQNNGV in the germline V gene. The CDR3 loop is CASSRTGSGSTYEQYF. In DNA form, the CDR3 reads TGTGCCAGCAGCCGTACCGGCTCAGGGAGCACCTACGAGCAGTACTTC. The full variable domain, rest sourced from reference TRBV11-2 and TRBJ2-7, is EAGVAQSPRYKIIEKRQSVAFWCNPISGHATLYWYQQILGQGPKLLIQFQNNGVVDDSQLPKDRFSAERLKGVDSTLKIQPAKLEDSAVYLCASSRTGSGSTYEQYFGPGTRLTVT.

The V and J genes are TRBV6-5 and TRBJ2-5; 8 bases map to TRBD2. With 7 bases clipped from V and 3 bases from J, the junction kept 7 bases outside the gene matches. The CDR3 extends over 14 amino acids. Germline V gene sequence: CDR1 MNHEY, CDR2 SVGAGI. CDR3 sequence (DNA): TGTGCCAGCACCTCCCCGGGGGGGGAAGAGACCCAGTACTTC. As protein: CASTSPGGEETQYF.

In this sample, this clonotype turned up a few times. The rearrangement joins TRBV3-1 to TRBJ2-3; 7 bases agree with TRBD2. The CDR3 covers 15 residues. Germline CDR1 and CDR2: LGHDT and YNNKEL (reference sequence). The V segment lost 4 bases and the J segment 2 bases; nucleotides outside the gene matches: 6. The CDR3 DNA reads as TGTGCCAGCAGCCCTGAGCGGGGAGCCACAGATACGCAGTATTTT. Translating it yields CASSPERGATDTQYF.

V is TRBV29-1 and J is TRBJ2-7; D might be TRBD1 (5 bases). The CDR3 runs 12 residues. Trimming removed 2 bases from V and 5 bases from J, with 10 bases in between. Germline-derived CDR1 and CDR2 are SQVTM and ANQGSEA. The CDR3 region has the DNA TGCAGCGTTGAAACCAGGGAAGACGAGCAGTACTTC. This translates into CSVETREDEQYF.

The table lists this clonotype with a few counts. V usage is TRBV7-2 and J usage is TRBJ1-2, with 11 positions matching TRBD1. CDR3 length: 16 amino acids. CDR1 and CDR2 from the germline V gene are SGHTA and FQGNSA. With V trimmed by 5 bases and J by 8 bases, 13 bases remained unmatched. The CDR3 loop is CASSHNPGQGAGGYTF. CDR3 coding DNA: TGTGCCAGCAGCCACAACCCAGGACAGGGGGCAGGAGGCTACACCTTC.

V usage is TRBV2 and J usage is TRBJ2-1; 8 bases are a match to TRBD1. CDR1 is SNHLY and CDR2 is FYNNEI in the germline V gene. V dropped 6 bases and J dropped 1; count of bases not matched to a gene: 5. The CDR3 is 15 residues long. Written as DNA, the CDR3 is TGTGCCAGCAGGCCTGACAGGGGTTCCTACAATGAGCAGTTCTTC. This gives the protein CASRPDRGSYNEQFF.

This clonotype showed up just a few times. This chain connects TRBV28 to TRBJ2-7; the D gene is possibly TRBD2 (6 bases). Germline CDR1 MDHEN, CDR2 SYDVKM. The CDR3 is 13 amino acids. The V end lost 9 bases, the J end lost 1 base, and 13 bases lay between the germline ends. CDR3 in amino acids: CARIERGSYEQYV. The CDR3, as DNA: TGTGCCAGAATAGAACGGGGGTCCTACGAGCAGTACGTC.

This clonotype was seen only a few times. The rearrangement joins TRBV5-1 to TRBJ1-3, with D possibly TRBD1 on 5 matching bases. Trimming removed 0 bases from V and 2 bases from J, with 9 bases in between. The V gene's germline CDR1 is SGHRS and CDR2 YFSETQ. This CDR3 comprises 15 residues. CDR3 DNA sequence: TGCGCCAGCAGCTTGGCAGGGAACCCTGGAAACACCATATATTTT. This sequence encodes CASSLAGNPGNTIYF.

This chain connects TRBV4-1 to TRBJ2-5, with no clear D. The germline V gene has CDR1 MGHRA and CDR2 YSYEKL. CDR3 length equals 12 residues. Trimming took off 1 base at V and 7 bases at J, with 7 bases between the two ends. In nucleotides, the CDR3 is TGCGCCAGCAGCCAAGGGGGTCGGACCCAGTACTTC. It yields the protein CASSQGGRTQYF.